This TCR beta chain comes out of a study of cytomegalovirus exposure and HLA in healthy donors. With regard to this clone: Its specificity is not known.

Points from the study as a whole: In a later analysis, V- and J-gene trimming of beta chains associated with a DCLRE1C missense variant, replicated independently. In an earlier analysis, most TCR beta V segments were productive about 87% or about 30% of the time.

The germline gives CDR1 SGHTA, CDR2 FQGNSA. The CDR3 is 14 amino acids. Trimming took 4 bases from V and 4 from J; bases not matched to a gene: 6. 13 Jbeta primers and 60 Vbeta primers were used for the PCR. Source study methods: Counted up in a later analysis, unique TCR beta chains came to 65 million to 80 million, with around 12 million shared. Method: immunoSEQ multiplex PCR; TCRdb's copy keeps in-frame clones and lacks some. V and J calls and clone size come straight from that table; D and trimming were deduced from the DNA. The data contain tens of thousands of clones, 81% of them singletons. The sequenced material came from PBMCs. This clonotype was obtained from a girl aged 2 to 9 in good health and CMV-seropositive. The genes are TRBV7-2 and TRBJ1-1, with 7 bases identical to TRBD1. The CDR3 sequence is CASSSRQGSTEAFF. The CDR3 DNA reads as TGTGCCAGCAGCTCTAGACAGGGAAGCACTGAAGCTTTCTTT.